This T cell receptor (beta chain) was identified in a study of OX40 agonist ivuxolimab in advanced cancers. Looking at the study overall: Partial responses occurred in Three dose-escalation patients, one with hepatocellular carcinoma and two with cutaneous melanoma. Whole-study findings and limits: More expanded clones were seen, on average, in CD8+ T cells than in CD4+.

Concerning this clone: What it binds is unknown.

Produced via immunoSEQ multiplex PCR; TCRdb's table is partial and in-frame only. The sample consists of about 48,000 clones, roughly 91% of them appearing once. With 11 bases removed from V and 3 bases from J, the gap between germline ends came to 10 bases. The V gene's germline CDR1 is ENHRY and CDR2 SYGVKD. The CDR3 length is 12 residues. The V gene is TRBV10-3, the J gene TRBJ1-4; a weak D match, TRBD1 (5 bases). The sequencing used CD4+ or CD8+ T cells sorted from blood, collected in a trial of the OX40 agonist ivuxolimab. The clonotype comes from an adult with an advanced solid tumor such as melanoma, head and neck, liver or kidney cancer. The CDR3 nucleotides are TGTGCCGCGTCAGGGCCTAATGAAAAACTGTTTTTT. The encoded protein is CAASGPNEKLFF.